Here is one TCR beta chain with its context. The V and J ends lost 3 bases and 1 base, in that order; junction bases with no gene match: 3. This CDR3 contains 15 residues. The data originate from a study of CD8 T cells in Susac syndrome. Across the whole study: At blood draw, Susac syndrome patients were therapy-naive, on corticosteroids, or on intravenous immunoglobulin alone.

RNA amounts of roughly 0.45 to 1 ug underwent reverse transcription with random hexamers. The authors amplified TCR beta CDR3 across 54 Vbeta and 13 Jbeta using immunoSEQ multiplex PCR. TCRdb re-called the immunoSEQ multiplex PCR reads through MiXCR, storing one row per CDR3 protein. This sample yields under 150,000 distinct CDR3 sequences, of which roughly 94% are seen a single time; roughly 0.14% belongs to the top ten. The chain links TRBV12-3 or TRBV12-4 to TRBJ1-2, with 9 positions matching TRBD1. Sequencing was carried out using CD4+ T cells from PBMCs. This TCR was sampled from a human donor with Susac syndrome. The CDR3 sequence: CASSFDRGFNYGYTF. For the CDR3, the DNA is TGTGCCAGCAGTTTTGACAGGGGGTTTAACTATGGCTACACCTTC.